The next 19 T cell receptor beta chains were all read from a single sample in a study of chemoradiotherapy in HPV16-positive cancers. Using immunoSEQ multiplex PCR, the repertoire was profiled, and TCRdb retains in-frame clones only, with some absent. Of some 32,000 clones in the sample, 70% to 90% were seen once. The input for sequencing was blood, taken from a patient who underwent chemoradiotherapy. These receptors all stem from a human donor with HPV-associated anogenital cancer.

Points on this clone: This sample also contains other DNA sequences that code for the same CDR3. The CDR3, as DNA: TGTGCCAGCAGCCCAGGAGGCTACAATAGCAATCAGCCCCAGCATTTT. It encodes CASSPGGYNSNQPQHF. This sequence joins TRBV9 and TRBJ1-5; D gene ambiguous. Trimming removed 4 bases at V and 0 bases at J, with 14 bases between. CDR1 is SGDLS and CDR2 is YYNGEE in the germline V gene. The CDR3 extends over 16 amino acids.

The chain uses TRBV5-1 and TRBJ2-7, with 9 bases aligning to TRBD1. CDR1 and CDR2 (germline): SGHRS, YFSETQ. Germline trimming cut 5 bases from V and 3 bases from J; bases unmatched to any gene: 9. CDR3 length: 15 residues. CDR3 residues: CASSEGTGRVYEQYF. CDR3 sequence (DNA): TGCGCCAGCAGTGAGGGGACAGGGAGGGTCTACGAGCAGTACTTC.

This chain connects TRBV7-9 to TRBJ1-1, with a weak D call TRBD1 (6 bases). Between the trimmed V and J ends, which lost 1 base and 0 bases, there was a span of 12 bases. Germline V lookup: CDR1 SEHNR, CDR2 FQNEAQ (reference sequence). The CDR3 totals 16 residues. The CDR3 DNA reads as TGTGCCAGCAGCTTAGAGGGGGAGTGGGTGAACACTGAAGCTTTCTTT. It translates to CASSLEGEWVNTEAFF.

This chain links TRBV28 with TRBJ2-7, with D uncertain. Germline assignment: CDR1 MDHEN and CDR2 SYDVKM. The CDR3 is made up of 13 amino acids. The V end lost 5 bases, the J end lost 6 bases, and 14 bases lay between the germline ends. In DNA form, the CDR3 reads TGTGCCAGCAGTAAGGCGGCAGGACGCGAGCAGTACTTC. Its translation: CASSKAAGREQYF. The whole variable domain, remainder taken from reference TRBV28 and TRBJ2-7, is DVKVTQSSRYLVKRTGEKVFLECVQDMDHENMFWYRQDPGLGLRLIYFSYDVKMKEKGDIPEGYSVSREKKERFSLILESASTNQTSMYLCASSKAAGREQYFGPGTRLTVT.

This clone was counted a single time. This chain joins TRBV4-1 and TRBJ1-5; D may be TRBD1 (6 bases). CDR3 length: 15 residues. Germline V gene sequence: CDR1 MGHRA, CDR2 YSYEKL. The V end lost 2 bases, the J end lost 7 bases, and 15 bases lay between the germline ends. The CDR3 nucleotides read TGCGCCAGCAGCCAAATGCAAGGGGGTCAGCAGCCCCAGCATTTT. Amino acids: CASSQMQGGQQPQHF.

The CDR3 region has the DNA TGTGCCAGCGGAACGACGGGTAACACTGAAGCTTTCTTT. Translated: CASGTTGNTEAFF. The chain has TRBV25-1 and TRBJ1-1; D remains ambiguous. The V gene lost 8 bases and the J gene lost 2 bases, with 12 bases spanning the gap. This CDR3 contains 13 residues. From germline, CDR1 is MGHDK and CDR2 SYGVNS.

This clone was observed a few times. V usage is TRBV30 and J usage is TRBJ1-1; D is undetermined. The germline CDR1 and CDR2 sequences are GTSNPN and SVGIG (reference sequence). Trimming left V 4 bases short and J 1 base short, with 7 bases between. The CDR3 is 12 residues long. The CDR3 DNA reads TGTGCCTGGAACCAGGCGAACACTGAAGCTTTCTTT. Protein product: CAWNQANTEAFF.

CDR3 sequence (DNA): TGTGCCAGCAAGGGGGCAGAAAACATTCAGTACTTC. This codes for CASKGAENIQYF. This chain links TRBV28 with TRBJ2-4, with 7 bases aligning to TRBD1. From germline, CDR1 is MDHEN and CDR2 SYDVKM. The CDR3 extends over 12 amino acids. Trimming at V came to 7 bases and at J to 5 bases, leaving 2 bases not matched to a gene. The variable domain in full, completed from reference TRBV28 and TRBJ2-4, reads DVKVTQSSRYLVKRTGEKVFLECVQDMDHENMFWYRQDPGLGLRLIYFSYDVKMKEKGDIPEGYSVSREKKERFSLILESASTNQTSMYLCASKGAENIQYFGAGTRLSVL.

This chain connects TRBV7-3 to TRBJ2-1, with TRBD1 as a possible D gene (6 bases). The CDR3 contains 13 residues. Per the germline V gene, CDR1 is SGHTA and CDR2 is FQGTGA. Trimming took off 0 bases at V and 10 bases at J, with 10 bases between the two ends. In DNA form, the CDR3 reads TGTGCCAGCAGCTTAACGCCCCAGGGGGAGCAGTTCTTC. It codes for CASSLTPQGEQFF.

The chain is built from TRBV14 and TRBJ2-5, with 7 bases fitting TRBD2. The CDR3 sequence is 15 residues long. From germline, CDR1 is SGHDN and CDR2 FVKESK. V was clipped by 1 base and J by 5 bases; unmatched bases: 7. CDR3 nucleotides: TGTGCCAGCAGCCAAGTGCGCGGGAGTGGGGAGACCCAGTACTTC. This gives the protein CASSQVRGSGETQYF. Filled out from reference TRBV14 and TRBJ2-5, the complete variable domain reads EAGVTQFPSHSVIEKGQTVTLRCDPISGHDNLYWYRRVMGKEIKFLLHFVKESKQDESGMPNNRFLAERTGGTYSTLKVQPAELEDSGVYFCASSQVRGSGETQYFGPGTRLLVL.

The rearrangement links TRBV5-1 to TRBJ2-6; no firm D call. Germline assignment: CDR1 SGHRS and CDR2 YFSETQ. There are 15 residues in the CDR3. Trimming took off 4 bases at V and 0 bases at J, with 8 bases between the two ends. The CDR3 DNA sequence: TGCGCCAGCAGCCCCAAACACTCTGGGGCCAACGTCCTGACTTTC. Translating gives CASSPKHSGANVLTF. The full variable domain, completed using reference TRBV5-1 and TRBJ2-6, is KAGVTQTPRYLIKTRGQQVTLSCSPISGHRSVSWYQQTPGQGLQFLFEYFSETQRNKGNFPGRFSGRQFSNSRSEMNVSTLELGDSALYLCASSPKHSGANVLTFGAGSRLTVL.

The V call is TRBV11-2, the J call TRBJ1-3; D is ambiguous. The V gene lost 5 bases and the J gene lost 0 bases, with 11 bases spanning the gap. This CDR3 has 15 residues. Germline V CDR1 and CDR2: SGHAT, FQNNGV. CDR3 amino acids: CASSPAYVSGNTIYF. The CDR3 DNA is TGTGCCAGCAGCCCGGCCTATGTCTCTGGAAACACCATATATTTT.

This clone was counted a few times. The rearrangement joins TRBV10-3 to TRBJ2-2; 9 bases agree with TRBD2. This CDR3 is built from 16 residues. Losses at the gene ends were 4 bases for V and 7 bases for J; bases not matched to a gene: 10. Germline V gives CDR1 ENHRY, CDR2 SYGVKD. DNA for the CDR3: TGTGCCATCAGTGCGCTAGCGGGATCCCCAAACGGGGAGCTGTTTTTT. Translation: CAISALAGSPNGELFF.

The CDR3 DNA follows: TGTGCCAGCAGCTCCTTGGGACTAGCGGGGTTCGCAGATACGCAGTATTTT. Amino acid sequence: CASSSLGLAGFADTQYF. The rearrangement links TRBV9 to TRBJ2-3; 13 bases are shared with TRBD2. Germline loops: CDR1 SGDLS, CDR2 YYNGEE. The V segment lost 4 bases and the J segment 4 bases; nucleotides outside the gene matches: 9. This CDR3 region has 17 residues.

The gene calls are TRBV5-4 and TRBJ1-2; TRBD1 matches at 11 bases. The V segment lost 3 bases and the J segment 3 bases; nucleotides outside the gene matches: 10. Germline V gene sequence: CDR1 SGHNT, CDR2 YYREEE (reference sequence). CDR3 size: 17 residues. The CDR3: CASSSRKGQGDYYGYTF. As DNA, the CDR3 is TGTGCCAGCAGCTCCAGAAAGGGACAGGGGGATTACTATGGCTACACCTTC.

The CDR3 region is CASTVNANTEAFF. As DNA, the CDR3 is TGTGCCAGCACTGTGAACGCGAACACTGAAGCTTTCTTT. This sequence joins TRBV6-6 and TRBJ1-1; D remains ambiguous. V shed 7 bases and J shed 1 base, with 10 bases lying between them. Germline V gives CDR1 MNHNY, CDR2 SVGAGI (reference sequence). There are 13 residues in the CDR3.

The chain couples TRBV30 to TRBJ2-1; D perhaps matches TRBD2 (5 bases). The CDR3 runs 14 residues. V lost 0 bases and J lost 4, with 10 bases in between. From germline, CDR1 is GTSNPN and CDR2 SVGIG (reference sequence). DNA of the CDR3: TGTGCCTGGAGTGTACTTGAGGGTTACAATGAGCAGTTCTTC. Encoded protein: CAWSVLEGYNEQFF.

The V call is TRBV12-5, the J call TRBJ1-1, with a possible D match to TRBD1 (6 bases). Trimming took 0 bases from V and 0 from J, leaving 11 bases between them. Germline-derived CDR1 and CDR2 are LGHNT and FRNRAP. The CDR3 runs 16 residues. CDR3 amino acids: CASGLVLGAVNTEAFF. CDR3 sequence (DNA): TGTGCTAGTGGTTTGGTTTTGGGGGCCGTGAACACTGAAGCTTTCTTT.

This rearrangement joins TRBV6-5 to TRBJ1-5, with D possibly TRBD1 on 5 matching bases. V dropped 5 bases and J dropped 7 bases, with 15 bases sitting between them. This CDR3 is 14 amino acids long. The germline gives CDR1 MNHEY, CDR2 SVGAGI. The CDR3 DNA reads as TGTGCCAGCAGTGGGACTTTCAGCCGACAGCCCCAGCATTTT. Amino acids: CASSGTFSRQPQHF.